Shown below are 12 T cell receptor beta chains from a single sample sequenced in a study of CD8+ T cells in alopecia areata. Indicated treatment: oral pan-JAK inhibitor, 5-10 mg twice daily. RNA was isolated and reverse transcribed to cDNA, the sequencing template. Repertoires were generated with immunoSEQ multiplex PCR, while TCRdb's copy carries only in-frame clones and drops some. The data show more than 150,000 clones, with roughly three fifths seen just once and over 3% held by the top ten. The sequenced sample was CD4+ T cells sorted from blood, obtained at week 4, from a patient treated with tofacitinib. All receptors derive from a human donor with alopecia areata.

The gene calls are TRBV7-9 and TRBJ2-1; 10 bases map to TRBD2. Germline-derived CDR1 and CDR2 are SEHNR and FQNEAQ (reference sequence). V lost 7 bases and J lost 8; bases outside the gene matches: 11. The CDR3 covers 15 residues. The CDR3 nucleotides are TGTGCCAGCACCCCTTTTAGCGGGGGGTTGGATGAGCAGTTCTTC. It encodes CASTPFSGGLDEQFF.

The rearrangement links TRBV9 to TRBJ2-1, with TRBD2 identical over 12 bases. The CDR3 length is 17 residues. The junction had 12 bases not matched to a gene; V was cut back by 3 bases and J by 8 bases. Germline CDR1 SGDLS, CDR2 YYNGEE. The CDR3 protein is CASSGRGLAGRWDEQFF. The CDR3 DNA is TGTGCCAGCAGCGGGAGGGGACTAGCGGGTCGTTGGGATGAGCAGTTCTTC.

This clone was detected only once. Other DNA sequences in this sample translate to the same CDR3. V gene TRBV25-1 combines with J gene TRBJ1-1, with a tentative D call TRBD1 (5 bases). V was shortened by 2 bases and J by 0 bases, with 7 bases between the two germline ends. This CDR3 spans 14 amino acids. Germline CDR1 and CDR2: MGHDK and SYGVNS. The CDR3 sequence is CASSETGLNTEAFF. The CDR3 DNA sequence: TGTGCCAGCAGTGAAACAGGTCTGAACACTGAAGCTTTCTTT.

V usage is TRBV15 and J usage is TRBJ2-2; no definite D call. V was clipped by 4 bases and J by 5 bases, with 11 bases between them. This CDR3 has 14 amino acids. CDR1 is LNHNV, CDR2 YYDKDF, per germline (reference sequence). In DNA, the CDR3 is TGTGCCACCAGCACAGACCCCTTAACCGGGGAGCTGTTTTTT. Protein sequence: CATSTDPLTGELFF.

The CDR3 spells CASSLESGTKNNSPLHF. The DNA of the CDR3 is TGTGCCAGCAGCTTAGAAAGCGGGACAAAGAATAATTCACCCCTCCACTTT. The V gene is TRBV11-2, the J gene TRBJ1-6; a possible D gene is TRBD1 (6 bases). Trimming left V 0 bases short and J 5 bases short, with 14 bases between. Germline assignment: CDR1 SGHAT and CDR2 FQNNGV. The CDR3 is 17 amino acids. The full variable domain, rest sourced from reference TRBV11-2 and TRBJ1-6, is EAGVAQSPRYKIIEKRQSVAFWCNPISGHATLYWYQQILGQGPKLLIQFQNNGVVDDSQLPKDRFSAERLKGVDSTLKIQPAKLEDSAVYLCASSLESGTKNNSPLHFGNGTRLTVT.

This CDR3 is CASRGTTASTDTQYF. In nucleotides, the CDR3 is TGTGCCAGCCGTGGGACGACCGCTAGCACAGATACGCAGTATTTT. This sequence joins TRBV28 and TRBJ2-3; D could derive from TRBD1 or TRBD2 (5 bases each). The germline V gene has CDR1 MDHEN and CDR2 SYDVKM. The CDR3 sequence is 15 residues long. Trimming left V 8 bases short and J 0 bases short, with 15 bases between.

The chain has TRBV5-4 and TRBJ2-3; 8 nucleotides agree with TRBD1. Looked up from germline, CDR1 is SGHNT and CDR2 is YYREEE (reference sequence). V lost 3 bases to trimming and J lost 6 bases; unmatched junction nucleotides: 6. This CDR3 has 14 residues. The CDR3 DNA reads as TGTGCCAGCAGCTCTGACAGGGGTGACGATACGCAGTATTTT. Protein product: CASSSDRGDDTQYF.

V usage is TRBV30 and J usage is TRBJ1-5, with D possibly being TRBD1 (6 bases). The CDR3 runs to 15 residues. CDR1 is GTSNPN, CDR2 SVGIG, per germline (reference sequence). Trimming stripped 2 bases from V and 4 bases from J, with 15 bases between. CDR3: CAWSTRGSGNQPQHF. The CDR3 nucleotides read TGTGCCTGGAGTACCAGGGGAAGTGGGAATCAGCCCCAGCATTTT.

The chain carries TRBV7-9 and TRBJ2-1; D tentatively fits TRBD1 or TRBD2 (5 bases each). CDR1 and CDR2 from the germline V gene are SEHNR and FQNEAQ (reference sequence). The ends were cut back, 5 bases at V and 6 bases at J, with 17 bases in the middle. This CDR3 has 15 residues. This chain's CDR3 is CASSTWELRGNEQFF. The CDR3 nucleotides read TGTGCCAGCAGCACCTGGGAGCTAAGGGGCAATGAGCAGTTCTTC.

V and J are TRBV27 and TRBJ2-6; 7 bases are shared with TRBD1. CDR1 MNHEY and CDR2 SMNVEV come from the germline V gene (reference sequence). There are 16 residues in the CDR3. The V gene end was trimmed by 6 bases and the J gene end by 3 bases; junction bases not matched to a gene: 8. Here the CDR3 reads CASSLPRDSGANVLTF. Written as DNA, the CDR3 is TGTGCCAGCAGCCTACCCAGGGACAGTGGGGCCAACGTCCTGACTTTC.

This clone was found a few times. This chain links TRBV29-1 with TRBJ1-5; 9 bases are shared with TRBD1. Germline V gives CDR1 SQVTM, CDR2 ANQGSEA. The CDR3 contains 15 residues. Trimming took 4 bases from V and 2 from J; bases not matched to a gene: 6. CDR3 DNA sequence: TGCAGCGTTGCCACGGGGACAGGGCGCAATCAGCCCCAGCATTTT. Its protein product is CSVATGTGRNQPQHF.

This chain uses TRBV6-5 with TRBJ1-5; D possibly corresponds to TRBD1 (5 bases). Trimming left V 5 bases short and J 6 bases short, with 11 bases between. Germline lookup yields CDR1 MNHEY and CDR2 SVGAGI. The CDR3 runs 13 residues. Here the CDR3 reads CASSAGLSQPQHF. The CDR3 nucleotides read TGTGCCAGCAGTGCAGGGTTGAGTCAGCCCCAGCATTTT.